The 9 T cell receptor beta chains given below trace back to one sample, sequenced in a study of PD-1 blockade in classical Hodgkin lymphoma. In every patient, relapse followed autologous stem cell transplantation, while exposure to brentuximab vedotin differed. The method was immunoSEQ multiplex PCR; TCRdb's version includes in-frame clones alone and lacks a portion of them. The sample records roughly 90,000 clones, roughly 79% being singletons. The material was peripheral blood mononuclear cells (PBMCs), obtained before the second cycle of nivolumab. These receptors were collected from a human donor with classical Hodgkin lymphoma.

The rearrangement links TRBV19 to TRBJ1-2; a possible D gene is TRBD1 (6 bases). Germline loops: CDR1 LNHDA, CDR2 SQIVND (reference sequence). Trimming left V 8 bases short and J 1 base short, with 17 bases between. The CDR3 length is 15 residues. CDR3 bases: TGTGCCAGTTCTCCAACGGACAGCTATAACTATGGCTACACCTTC. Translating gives CASSPTDSYNYGYTF. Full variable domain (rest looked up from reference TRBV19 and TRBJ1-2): DGGITQSPKYLFRKEGQNVTLSCEQNLNHDAMYWYRQDPGQGLRLIYYSQIVNDFQKGDIAEGYSVSREKKESFPLTVTSAQKNPTAFYLCASSPTDSYNYGYTFGSGTRLTVV.

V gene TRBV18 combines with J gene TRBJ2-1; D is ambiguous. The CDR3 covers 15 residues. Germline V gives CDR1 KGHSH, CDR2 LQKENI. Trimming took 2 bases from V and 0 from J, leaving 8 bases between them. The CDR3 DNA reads TGTGCCAGCTCACCAGCGAGCATCTCCTACAATGAGCAGTTCTTC. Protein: CASSPASISYNEQFF.

The CDR3 DNA is TGTGCCAGCTCACCACAGGTTAGCGGGTCCTCCTACGAGCAGTACTTC. Translating gives CASSPQVSGSSYEQYF. The chain employs TRBV18 and TRBJ2-7; 7 bases agree with TRBD2. The ends lost 1 base at V and 0 bases at J; junction bases unmatched: 6. Per the germline V gene, CDR1 is KGHSH and CDR2 is LQKENI. The CDR3 is made up of 16 amino acids.

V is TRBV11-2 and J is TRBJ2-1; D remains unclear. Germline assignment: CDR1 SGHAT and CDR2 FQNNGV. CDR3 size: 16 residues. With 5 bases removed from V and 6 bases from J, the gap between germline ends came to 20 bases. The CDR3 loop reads CASSPIGWDGRNEQFF. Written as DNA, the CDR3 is TGTGCCAGCAGCCCCATAGGGTGGGATGGTCGCAATGAGCAGTTCTTC.

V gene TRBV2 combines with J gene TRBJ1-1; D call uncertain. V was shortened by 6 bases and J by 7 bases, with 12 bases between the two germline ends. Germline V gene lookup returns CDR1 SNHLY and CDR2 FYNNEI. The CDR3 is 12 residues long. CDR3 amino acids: CASSDGRFEAFF. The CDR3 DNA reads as TGTGCCAGCAGCGACGGACGATTTGAAGCTTTCTTT.

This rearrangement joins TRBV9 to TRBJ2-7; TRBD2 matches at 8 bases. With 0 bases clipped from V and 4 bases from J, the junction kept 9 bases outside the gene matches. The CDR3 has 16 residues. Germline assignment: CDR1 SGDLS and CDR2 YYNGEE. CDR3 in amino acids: CASSVGPSGPPYEQYF. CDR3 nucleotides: TGTGCCAGCAGCGTAGGTCCTAGCGGGCCTCCATACGAGCAGTACTTC.

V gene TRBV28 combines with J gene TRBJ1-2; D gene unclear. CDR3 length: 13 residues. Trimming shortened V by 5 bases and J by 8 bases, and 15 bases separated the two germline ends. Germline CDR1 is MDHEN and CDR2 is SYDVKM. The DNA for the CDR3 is TGTGCCAGCAGTCTTGACCCCGGCTGGGGCTACACCTTC. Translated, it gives CASSLDPGWGYTF.

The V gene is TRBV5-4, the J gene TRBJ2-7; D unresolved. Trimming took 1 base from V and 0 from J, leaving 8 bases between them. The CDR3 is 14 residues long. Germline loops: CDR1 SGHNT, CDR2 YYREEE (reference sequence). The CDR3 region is CASSLSLSSYEQYF. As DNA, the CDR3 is TGTGCCAGCAGCTTGTCCCTGAGCTCCTACGAGCAGTACTTC.

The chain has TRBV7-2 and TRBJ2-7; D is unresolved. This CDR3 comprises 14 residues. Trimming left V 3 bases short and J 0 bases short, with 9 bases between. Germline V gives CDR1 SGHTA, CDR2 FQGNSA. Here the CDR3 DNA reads TGTGCCAGCAGCTTTAGCCCCAGCTCCTACGAGCAGTACTTC. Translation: CASSFSPSSYEQYF.